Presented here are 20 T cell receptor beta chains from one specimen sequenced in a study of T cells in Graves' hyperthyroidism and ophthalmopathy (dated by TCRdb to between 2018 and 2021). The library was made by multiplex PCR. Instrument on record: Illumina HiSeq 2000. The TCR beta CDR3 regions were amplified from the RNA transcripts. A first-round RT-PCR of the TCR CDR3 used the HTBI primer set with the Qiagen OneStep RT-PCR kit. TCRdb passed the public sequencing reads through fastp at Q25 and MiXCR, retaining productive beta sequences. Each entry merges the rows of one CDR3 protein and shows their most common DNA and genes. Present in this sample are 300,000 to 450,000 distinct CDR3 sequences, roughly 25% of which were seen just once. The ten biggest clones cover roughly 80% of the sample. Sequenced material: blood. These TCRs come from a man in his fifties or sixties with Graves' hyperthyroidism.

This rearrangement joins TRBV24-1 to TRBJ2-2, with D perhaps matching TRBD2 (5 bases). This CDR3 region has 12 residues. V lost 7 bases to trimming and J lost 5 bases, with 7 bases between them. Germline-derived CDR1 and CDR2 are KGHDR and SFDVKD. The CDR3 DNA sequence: TGTGCCACCAGCCGGGGAACCGGGGAGCTGTTTTTT. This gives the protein CATSRGTGELFF.

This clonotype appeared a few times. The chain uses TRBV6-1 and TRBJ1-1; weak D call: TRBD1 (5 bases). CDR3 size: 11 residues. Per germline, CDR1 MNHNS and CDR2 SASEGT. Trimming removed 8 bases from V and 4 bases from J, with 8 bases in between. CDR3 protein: CASGQGTEAFF. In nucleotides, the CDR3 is TGTGCCAGCGGGCAGGGCACTGAAGCTTTCTTT.

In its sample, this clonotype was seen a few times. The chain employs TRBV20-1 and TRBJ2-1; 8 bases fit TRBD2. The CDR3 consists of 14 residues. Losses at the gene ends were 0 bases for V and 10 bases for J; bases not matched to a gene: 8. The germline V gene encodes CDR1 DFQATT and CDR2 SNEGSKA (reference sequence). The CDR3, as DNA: TGCAGTGCTAGAGATACCAAGGCGGGGGGCGAGCAGTTCTTC. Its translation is CSARDTKAGGEQFF.

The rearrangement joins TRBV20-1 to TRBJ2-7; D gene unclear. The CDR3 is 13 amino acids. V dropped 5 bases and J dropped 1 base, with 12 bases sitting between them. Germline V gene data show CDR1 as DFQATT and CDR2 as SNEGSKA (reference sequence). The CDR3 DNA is TGCAGTGCTTTTAAGGACGGATCCTACGAGCAGTACTTC. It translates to CSAFKDGSYEQYF.

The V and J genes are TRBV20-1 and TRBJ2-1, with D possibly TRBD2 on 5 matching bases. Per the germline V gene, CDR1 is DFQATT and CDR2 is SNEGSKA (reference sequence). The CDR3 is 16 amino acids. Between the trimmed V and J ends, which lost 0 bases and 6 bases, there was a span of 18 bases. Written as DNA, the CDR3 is TGCAGTGCTAGAGATCCCCGCACTCCTGAGGGCAATGAGCAGTTCTTC. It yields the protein CSARDPRTPEGNEQFF.

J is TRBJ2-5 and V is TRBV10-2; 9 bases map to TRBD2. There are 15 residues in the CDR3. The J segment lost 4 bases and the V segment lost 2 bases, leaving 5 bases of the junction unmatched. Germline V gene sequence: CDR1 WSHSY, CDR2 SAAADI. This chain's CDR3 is CASSEPAGGLETQYF. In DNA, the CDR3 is TGCGCCAGCAGTGAGCCAGCGGGAGGTTTAGAGACCCAGTACTTC.

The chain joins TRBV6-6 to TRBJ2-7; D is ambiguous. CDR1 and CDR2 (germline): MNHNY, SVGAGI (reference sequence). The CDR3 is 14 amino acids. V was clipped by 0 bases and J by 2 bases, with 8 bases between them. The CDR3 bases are TGTGCCAGCAGTTACTCGACTCCAACCTACGAGCAGTACTTC. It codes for CASSYSTPTYEQYF.

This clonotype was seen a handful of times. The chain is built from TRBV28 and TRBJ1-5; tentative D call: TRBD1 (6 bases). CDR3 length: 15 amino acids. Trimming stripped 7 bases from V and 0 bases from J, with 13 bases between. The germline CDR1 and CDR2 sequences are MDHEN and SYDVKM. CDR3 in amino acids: CASTGTPYSNQPQHF. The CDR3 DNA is TGTGCCAGCACCGGGACACCATATAGCAATCAGCCCCAGCATTTT.

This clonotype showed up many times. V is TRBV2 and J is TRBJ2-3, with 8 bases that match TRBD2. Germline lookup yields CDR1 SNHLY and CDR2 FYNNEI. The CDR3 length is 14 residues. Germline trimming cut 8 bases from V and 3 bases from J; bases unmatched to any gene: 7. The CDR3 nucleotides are TGTGCCAGCGGCCGGACTAGCATTACAGATACGCAGTATTTT. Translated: CASGRTSITDTQYF. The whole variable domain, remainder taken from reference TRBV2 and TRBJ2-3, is EPEVTQTPSHQVTQMGQEVILRCVPISNHLYFYWYRQILGQKVEFLVSFYNNEISEKSEIFDDQFSVERPDGSNFTLKIRSTKLEDSAMYFCASGRTSITDTQYFGPGTRLTVL.

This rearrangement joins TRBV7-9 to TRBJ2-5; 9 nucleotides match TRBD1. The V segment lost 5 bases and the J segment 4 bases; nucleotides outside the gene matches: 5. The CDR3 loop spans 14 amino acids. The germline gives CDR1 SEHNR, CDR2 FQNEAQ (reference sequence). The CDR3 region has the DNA TGTGCCAGCAGCACGACAGGGGGGTTAGAGACCCAGTACTTC. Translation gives CASSTTGGLETQYF.

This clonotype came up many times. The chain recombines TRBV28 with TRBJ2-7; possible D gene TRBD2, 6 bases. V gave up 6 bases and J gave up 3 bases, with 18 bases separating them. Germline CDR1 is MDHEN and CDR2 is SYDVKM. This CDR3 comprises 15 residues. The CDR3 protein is CASRVLSRDFYEQYF. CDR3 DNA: TGTGCCAGCAGAGTCCTCAGTCGGGACTTCTACGAGCAGTACTTC.

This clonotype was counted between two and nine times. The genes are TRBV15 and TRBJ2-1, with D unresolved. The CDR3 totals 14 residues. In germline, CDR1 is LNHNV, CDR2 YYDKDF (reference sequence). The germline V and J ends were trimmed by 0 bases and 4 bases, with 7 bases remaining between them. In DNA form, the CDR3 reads TGTGCCACCAGCAGAGATACCCCATACAATGAGCAGTTCTTC. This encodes CATSRDTPYNEQFF.

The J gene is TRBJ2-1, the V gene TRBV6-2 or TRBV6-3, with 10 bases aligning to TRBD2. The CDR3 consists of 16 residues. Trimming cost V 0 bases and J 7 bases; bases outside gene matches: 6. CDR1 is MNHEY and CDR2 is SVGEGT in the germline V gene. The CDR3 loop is CASSYSSGRLGNEQFF. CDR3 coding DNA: TGTGCCAGCAGTTACTCTAGCGGGAGGTTAGGTAATGAGCAGTTCTTC.

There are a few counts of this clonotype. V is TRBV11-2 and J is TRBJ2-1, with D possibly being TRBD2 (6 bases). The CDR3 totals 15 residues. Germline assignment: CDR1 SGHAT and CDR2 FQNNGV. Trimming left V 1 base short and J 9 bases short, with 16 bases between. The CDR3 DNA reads TGTGCCAGCAGCTTAGTTTGGGCCTCGCGGGGTGAGCAGTTCTTC. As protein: CASSLVWASRGEQFF.

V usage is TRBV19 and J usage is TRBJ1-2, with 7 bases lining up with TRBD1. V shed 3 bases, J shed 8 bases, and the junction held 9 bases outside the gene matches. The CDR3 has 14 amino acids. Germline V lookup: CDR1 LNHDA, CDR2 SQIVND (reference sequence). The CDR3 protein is CASSMTGSSTGYTF. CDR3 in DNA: TGTGCCAGTAGTATGACAGGGTCTTCCACGGGCTACACCTTC. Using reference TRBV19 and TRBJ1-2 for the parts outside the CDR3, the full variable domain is DGGITQSPKYLFRKEGQNVTLSCEQNLNHDAMYWYRQDPGQGLRLIYYSQIVNDFQKGDIAEGYSVSREKKESFPLTVTSAQKNPTAFYLCASSMTGSSTGYTFGSGTRLTVV.

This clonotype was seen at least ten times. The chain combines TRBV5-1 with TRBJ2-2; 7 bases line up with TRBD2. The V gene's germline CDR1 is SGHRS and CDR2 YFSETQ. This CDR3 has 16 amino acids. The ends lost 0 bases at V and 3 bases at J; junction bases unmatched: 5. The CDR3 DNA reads TGCGCCAGCAGCTTGGGCCTAGCGGACTACACCGGGGAGCTGTTTTTT. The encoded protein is CASSLGLADYTGELFF.

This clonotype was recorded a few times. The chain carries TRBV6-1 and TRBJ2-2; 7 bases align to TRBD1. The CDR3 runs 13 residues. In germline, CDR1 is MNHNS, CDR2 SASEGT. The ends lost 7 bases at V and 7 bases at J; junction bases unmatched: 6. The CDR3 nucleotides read TGTGCCAGCACTGACAGGGCAAGCGGGGAGCTGTTTTTT. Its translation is CASTDRASGELFF.

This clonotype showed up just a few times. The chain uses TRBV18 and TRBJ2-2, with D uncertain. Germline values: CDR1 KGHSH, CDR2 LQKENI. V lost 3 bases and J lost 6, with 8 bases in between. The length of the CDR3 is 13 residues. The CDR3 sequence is CASSPQGAGELFF. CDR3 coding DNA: TGTGCCAGCTCACCGCAAGGAGCCGGGGAGCTGTTTTTT.

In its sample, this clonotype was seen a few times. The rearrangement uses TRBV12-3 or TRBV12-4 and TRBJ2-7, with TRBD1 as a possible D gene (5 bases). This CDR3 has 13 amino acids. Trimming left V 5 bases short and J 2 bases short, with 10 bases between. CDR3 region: CASSVDTTYEQYF. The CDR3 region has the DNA TGTGCCAGCAGTGTGGACACCACCTACGAGCAGTACTTC.

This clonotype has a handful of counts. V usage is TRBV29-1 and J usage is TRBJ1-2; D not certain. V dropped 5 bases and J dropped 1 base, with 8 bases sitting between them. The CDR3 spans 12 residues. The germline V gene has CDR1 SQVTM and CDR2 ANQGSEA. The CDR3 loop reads CSVSRHNYGYTF. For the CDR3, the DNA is TGCAGCGTTAGCCGACATAACTATGGCTACACCTTC.